This T cell receptor beta chain was captured by sequencing in a study of OX40 agonist ivuxolimab in advanced cancers. Sequencing was performed with immunoSEQ multiplex PCR; in TCRdb, only in-frame clones are kept and a portion is missing. This sample has about 79,000 clones; 90% occur once, and the top ten carry less than 0.35%. The CDR3 totals 14 residues. CDR1 and CDR2 (germline): MDHEN, SYDVKM. The ends were cut back, 3 bases at V and 4 bases at J, with 12 bases in the middle. This clone was recorded only once. The receptor was derived from an adult with an advanced solid tumor such as melanoma, head and neck, liver or kidney cancer. The source material was CD4+ or CD8+ T cells sorted from blood, sampled in a trial of the OX40 agonist ivuxolimab. The chain is built from TRBV28 and TRBJ1-2; D gene unclear. The CDR3 region is CASSLEVASYGYTF. Written as DNA, the CDR3 is TGTGCCAGCAGTTTGGAGGTGGCATCCTATGGCTACACCTTC.